The clone carrying this T cell receptor (beta chain) appeared a single time. The data derive from a study of blood T cell repertoires in COVID-19. Study-wide background: PBMCs, B-cell-depleted T cells, or T cells provided the cDNA or gDNA that made up the material.

Method: immunoSEQ multiplex PCR; TCRdb's copy keeps in-frame clones and lacks some. Of approximately 210,000 clones listed, 81% are singletons. The length of the CDR3 is 13 residues. The germline V and J ends were trimmed by 7 bases and 13 bases, with 17 bases remaining between them. The clonotype originates from a woman between 45 and 65 years old with acute COVID-19. The sequenced sample was PBMCs or T cells enriched from blood (not recorded which). This sequence joins TRBV12-3 or TRBV12-4 and TRBJ1-6; a possible D gene is TRBD1 (6 bases). The CDR3 DNA is TGTGCCAGCACTACGAACAGGGTTTCGCCCCTCCACTTT. Translation: CASTTNRVSPLHF.